Reported below is one TCR beta chain. Its antigen is as yet unknown. These data originate in a study of T cells expressing NK-cell markers. Regarding the study as a whole: Leadership of the CD3+CD56-NKG2C+ fraction also belonged to these clonotypes in several donors.

The CDR3 contains 12 residues. TCRdb reprocessed the 5' RACE reads and keeps a single row for each CDR3 protein, giving no DNA. Its table records roughly 300,000 distinct CDR3 sequences. The clonotype comes from a woman aged 18 to 69 in good health. Sequenced input: blood T cells: a sorted CD56 or NKG2C T cell subset, CD4+ or CD8+ T cells, or bulk PBMC T cells (not recorded which). The chain links TRBV12-3 or TRBV12-4 to TRBJ1-6. The CDR3 protein is CASSISVSPLHF.